This T cell receptor (beta chain) was profiled in a study of molecular identifiers for immune sequencing clone quantification. TCRdb reprocessed the PCR reads via MiXCR and lists one record per CDR3 protein. Found here are around 460,000 distinct CDR3 sequences, about 26% of them singletons; the top ten hold around 0.8%. About this clonotype: At one end, the junction sequence differs from germline, possibly due to a read error.

The CDR3 covers 11 residues. Germline CDR1 is MNHNS and CDR2 is SASEGT. This TCR derives from a human donor in good health. Some libraries in this study had Jurkat cell RNA spiked in. Sequenced sample: naive CD8+ T cells from blood, with Jurkat cell RNA spiked in. The sample's subset: FACS-sorted CD8+CD4-CCR7+CD45RA+ naive T cells. This chain joins TRBV6-1 and TRBJ1-1; 7 bases fit TRBD1. The CDR3 loop reads CASSEIAGTDF. The CDR3 bases are TGTGCCAGCAGTGAAATTGCCGGGACAGACTTT.